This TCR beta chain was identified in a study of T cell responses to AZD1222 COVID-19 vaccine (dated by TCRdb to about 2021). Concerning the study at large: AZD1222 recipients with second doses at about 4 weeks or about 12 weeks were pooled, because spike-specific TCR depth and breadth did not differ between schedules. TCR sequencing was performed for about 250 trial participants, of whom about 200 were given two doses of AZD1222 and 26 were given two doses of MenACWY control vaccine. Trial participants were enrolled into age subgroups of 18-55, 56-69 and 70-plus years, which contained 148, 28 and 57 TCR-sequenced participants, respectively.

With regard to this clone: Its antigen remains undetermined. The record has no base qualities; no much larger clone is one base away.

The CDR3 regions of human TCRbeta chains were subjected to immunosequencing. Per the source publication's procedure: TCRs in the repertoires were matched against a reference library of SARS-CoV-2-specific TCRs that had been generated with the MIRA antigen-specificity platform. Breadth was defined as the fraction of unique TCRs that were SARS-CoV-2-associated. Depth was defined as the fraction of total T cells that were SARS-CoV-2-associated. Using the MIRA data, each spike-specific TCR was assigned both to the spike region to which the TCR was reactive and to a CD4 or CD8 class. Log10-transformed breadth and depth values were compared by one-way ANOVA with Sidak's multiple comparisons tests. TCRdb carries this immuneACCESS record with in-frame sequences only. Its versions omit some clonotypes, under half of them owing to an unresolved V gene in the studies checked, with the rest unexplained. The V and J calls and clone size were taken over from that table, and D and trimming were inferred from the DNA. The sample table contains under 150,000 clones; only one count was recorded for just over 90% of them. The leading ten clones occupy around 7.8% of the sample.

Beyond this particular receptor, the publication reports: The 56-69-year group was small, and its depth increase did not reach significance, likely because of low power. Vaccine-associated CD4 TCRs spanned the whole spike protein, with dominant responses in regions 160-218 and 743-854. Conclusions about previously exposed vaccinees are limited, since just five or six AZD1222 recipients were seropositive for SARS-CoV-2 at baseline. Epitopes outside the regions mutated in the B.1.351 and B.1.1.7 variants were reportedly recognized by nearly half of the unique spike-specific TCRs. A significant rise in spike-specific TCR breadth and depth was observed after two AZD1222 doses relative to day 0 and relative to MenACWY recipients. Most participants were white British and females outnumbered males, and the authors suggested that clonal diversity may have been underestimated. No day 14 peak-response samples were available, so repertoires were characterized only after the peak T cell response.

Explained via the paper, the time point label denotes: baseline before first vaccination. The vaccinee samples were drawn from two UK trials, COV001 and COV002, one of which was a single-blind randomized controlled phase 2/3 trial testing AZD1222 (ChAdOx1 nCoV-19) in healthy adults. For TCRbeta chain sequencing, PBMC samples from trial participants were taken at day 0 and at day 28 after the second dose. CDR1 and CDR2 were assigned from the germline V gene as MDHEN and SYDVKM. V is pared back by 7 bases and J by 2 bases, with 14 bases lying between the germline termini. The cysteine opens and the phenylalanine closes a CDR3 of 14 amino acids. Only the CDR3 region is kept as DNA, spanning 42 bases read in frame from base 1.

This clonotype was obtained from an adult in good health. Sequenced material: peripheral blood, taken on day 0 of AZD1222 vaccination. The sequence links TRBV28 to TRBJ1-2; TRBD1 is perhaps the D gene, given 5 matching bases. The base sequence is TGTGCCAGCATCCCCCCGGGGCAGAACTATGGCTACACCTTC. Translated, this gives CASIPPGQNYGYTF.